The sample holds a few counts of the clone carrying this T cell receptor beta chain. The antigen remains unidentified. This specimen comes from a study of shared clonotypes between healthy human individuals. At the level of the study: A couple of women and a few men aged 18 to 49 made up the donors. Overall study findings and caveats: Few donors limited the genetic and exposure-history diversity represented.

The CDR3 runs 14 residues. Looked up from germline, CDR1 is SEHNR and CDR2 is FQNEAQ (reference sequence). Trimming took off 3 bases at V and 2 bases at J, with 8 bases between the two ends. In the source study's methods: Without quality scores, immunoSEQ junctional reads could not be filtered like full-length reads. The data were produced by immunoSEQ multiplex PCR, yet TCRdb's version contains in-frame clones alone and is incomplete. V, J and clone size were drawn from that table, and D and trimming were deduced from the DNA. The repertoire holds 2.3 million or so clones, with 80% to 95% as singletons.

The chain combines TRBV7-9 with TRBJ1-5; D possibly corresponds to TRBD1 (5 bases). The TCR originated in a man between 18 and 35 years old in good health. Some clones in this sample may be carry-over from other donors' samples. Sequencing input: naive CD4+ T cells from PBMCs. Subset indicated: CD45RA+ positively selected. The CDR3 loop is CASSLGVGNQPQHF. The CDR3 coding sequence is TGTGCCAGCAGCTTGGGGGTCGGCAATCAGCCCCAGCATTTT.